The 5 T cell receptor beta chains below all came from one sample that was sequenced in a study of blood T cells in healthy people across ages. PCR was performed a second time for about 6 to 12 cycles using a sample-barcoded 5' primer and a J-beta primer mix. In TCRdb, the 5' RACE reads were re-called with MiXCR into one record per CDR3 protein. The data hold 800,000 to 950,000 distinct CDR3 sequences, with 29% observed a single time. In addition, the sample was reused for a study of T cells of mothers and their children.

Sequencing was done on a sample of blood. The receptor source for this set is a woman aged 35 to 49 in good health.

The V call is TRBV5-1, the J call TRBJ2-7, with 8 bases lining up with TRBD1. J gave up 2 bases and V 4 bases, and 8 bases lay outside the gene matches. CDR1 is SGHRS and CDR2 is YFSETQ in the germline V gene. The CDR3 runs 15 residues. Here the CDR3 reads CASSLGWTGTYEQYF. The CDR3 nucleotides are TGCGCCAGCAGCCTTGGTTGGACAGGGACCTACGAGCAGTACTTC.

The rearrangement links TRBV29-1 to TRBJ2-5; D might be TRBD1 (6 bases). The ends were cut back, 4 bases at V and 2 bases at J, with 11 bases in the middle. Germline CDR1 is SQVTM and CDR2 is ANQGSEA. The CDR3 runs to 13 residues. CDR3 in DNA: TGCAGCGTTGGCAGGGGTCCACAAGAGACCCAGTACTTC. Translating it yields CSVGRGPQETQYF. Drawing the rest from reference TRBV29-1 and TRBJ2-5, the complete variable domain is SAVISQKPSRDICQRGTSLTIQCQVDSQVTMMFWYRQQPGQSLTLIATANQGSEATYESGFVIDKFPISRPNLTFSTLTVSNMSPEDSSIYLCSVGRGPQETQYFGPGTRLLVL.

J is TRBJ2-7 and V is TRBV27; TRBD1 agrees at 7 bases. Germline V lookup: CDR1 MNHEY, CDR2 SMNVEV (reference sequence). The trim removed 6 bases at V and 2 bases at J, leaving 10 bases unmatched. The CDR3 consists of 15 residues. The chain's CDR3 is CASRIDRVSPYEQYF. The CDR3 DNA reads TGTGCCAGCAGGATAGACAGGGTTAGCCCCTACGAGCAGTACTTC.

This clonotype has a handful of counts. The chain uses TRBV5-8 and TRBJ2-1, with a weak D call TRBD2 (5 bases). Germline CDR1 is SGHTS and CDR2 is YDEGEE. The CDR3 is 16 amino acids. Between the trimmed V and J ends, which lost 0 bases and 4 bases, there was a span of 14 bases. The CDR3 here is CASSLVGETAYNEQFF. CDR3 coding DNA: TGTGCCAGCAGCTTGGTTGGGGAGACGGCATACAATGAGCAGTTCTTC.

This clonotype was counted a few times. J is TRBJ1-1 and V is TRBV5-1, with a tentative D call TRBD1 (5 bases). V lost 2 bases, J lost 2 bases, and 13 bases lay in between. Germline assignment: CDR1 SGHRS and CDR2 YFSETQ. The CDR3 runs to 15 residues. CDR3 region: CASSLQQVGNTEAFF. In DNA form, the CDR3 reads TGCGCCAGCAGCTTACAACAGGTAGGCAACACTGAAGCTTTCTTT.